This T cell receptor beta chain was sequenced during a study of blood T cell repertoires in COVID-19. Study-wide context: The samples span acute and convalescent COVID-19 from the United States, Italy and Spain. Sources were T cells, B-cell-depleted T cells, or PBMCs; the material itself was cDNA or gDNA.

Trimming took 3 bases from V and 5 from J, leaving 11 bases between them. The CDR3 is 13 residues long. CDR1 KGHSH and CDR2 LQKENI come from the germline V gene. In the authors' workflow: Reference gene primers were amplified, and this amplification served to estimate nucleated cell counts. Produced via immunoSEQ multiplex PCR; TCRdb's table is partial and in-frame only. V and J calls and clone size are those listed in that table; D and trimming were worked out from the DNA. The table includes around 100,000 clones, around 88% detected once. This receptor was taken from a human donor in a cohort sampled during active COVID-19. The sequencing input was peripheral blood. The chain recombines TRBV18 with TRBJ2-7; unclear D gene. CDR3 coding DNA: TGTGCCAGCTCACCCGGCGAGGTTCACGAGCAGTACTTC. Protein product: CASSPGEVHEQYF.